This T cell receptor beta chain is from a study of early T cells in non-severe SARS-CoV-2 infection. Across the study: Chains were not paired, and sequencing was done on bulk RNA from unsorted whole blood.

On this clonotype: Its antigen is undetermined.

cDNA molecules, individually, were tagged with unique molecular identifiers. TCRdb passed the 5' RACE reads through MiXCR, listing each CDR3 protein once. The sample comprises about 110,000 distinct CDR3 sequences, roughly an eighth of which are singletons, and around 3% rests with the top ten. CDR1 is SQVTM, CDR2 ANQGSEA, per germline. Trimming cost V 3 bases and J 11 bases, with 16 bases left between them. The CDR3 spans 13 residues. Whole-study results and caveats: Database matching using VDJdb favored anti-spike CD8 responses, with private and CD4 specificities left missing.

The V gene is TRBV29-1, the J gene TRBJ1-4, with TRBD1 as a possible D gene (6 bases). Sample: whole blood. The sequence was collected from an adult who was a healthcare worker with PCR-confirmed SARS-CoV-2 infection or an uninfected control (not recorded which). CDR3 sequence: CSVDSTGSGKLFF. CDR3 sequence (DNA): TGCAGCGTTGACAGCACAGGGTCCGGTAAACTGTTTTTT.